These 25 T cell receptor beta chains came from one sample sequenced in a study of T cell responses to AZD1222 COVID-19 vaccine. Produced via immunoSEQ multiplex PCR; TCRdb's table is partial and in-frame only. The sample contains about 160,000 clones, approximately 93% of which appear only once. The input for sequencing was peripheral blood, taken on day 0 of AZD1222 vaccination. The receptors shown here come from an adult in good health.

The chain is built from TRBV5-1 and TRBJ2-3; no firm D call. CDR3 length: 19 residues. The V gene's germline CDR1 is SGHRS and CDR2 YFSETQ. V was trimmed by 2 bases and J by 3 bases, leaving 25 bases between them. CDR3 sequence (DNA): TGCGCCAGCAGCTTCTACCAATTACTGACCCGTGAGGAGACAGATACGCAGTATTTT. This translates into CASSFYQLLTREETDTQYF.

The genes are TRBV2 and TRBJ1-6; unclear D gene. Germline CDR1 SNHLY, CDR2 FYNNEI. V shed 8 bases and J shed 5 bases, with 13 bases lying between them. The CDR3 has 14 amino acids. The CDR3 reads CASFQFDDNSPLHF. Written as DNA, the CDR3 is TGTGCCAGCTTCCAGTTCGACGATAATTCACCCCTCCACTTT.

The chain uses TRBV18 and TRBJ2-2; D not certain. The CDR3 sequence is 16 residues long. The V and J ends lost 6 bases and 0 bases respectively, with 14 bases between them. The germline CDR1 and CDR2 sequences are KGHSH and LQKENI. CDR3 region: CASSPFELANTGELFF. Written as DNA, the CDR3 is TGTGCCAGCTCCCCCTTCGAACTCGCGAACACCGGGGAGCTGTTTTTT. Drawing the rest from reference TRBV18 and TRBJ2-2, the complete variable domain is NAGVMQNPRHLVRRRGQEARLRCSPMKGHSHVYWYRQLPEEGLKFMVYLQKENIIDESGMPKERFSAEFPKEGPSILRIQQVVRGDSAAYFCASSPFELANTGELFFGEGSRLTVL.

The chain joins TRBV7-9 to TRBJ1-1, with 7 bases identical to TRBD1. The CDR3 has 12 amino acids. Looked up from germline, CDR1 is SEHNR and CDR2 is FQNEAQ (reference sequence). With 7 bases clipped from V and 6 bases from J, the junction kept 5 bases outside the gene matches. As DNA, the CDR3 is TGTGCCAGCAACCTAGGGGGCTCTGAAGCTTTCTTT. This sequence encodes CASNLGGSEAFF.

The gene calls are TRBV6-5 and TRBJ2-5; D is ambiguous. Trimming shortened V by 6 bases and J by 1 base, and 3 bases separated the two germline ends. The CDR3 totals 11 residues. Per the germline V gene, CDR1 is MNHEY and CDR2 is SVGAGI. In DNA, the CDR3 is TGTGCCAGCAGGTCCCAAGAGACCCAGTACTTC. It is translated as CASRSQETQYF.

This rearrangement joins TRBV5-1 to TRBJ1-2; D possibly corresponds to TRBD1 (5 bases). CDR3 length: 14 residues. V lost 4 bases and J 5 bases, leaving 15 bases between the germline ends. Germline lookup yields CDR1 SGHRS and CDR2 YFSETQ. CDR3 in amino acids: CASSPRELGYGYTF. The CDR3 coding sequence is TGCGCCAGCAGCCCCAGGGAATTAGGGTATGGCTACACCTTC.

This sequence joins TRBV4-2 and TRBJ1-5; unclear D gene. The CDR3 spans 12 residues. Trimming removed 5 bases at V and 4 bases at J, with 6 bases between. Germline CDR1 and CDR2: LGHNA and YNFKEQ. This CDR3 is CASSSPNQPQHF. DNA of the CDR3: TGTGCCAGCAGCTCCCCGAATCAGCCCCAGCATTTT.

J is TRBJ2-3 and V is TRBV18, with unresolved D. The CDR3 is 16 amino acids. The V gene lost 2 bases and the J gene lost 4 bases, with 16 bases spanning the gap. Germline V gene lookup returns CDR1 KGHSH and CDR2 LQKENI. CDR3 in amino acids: CASSPALSLLADTQYF. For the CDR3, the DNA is TGTGCCAGCTCACCAGCCCTTTCCCTTTTGGCAGATACGCAGTATTTT.

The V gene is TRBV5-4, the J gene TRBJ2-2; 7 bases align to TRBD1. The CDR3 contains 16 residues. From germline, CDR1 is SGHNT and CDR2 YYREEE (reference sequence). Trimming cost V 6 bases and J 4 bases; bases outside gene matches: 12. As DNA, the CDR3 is TGTGCCAGCACCTCTAAAACAGGGGTCGGCACCGGGGAGCTGTTTTTT. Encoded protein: CASTSKTGVGTGELFF.

The CDR3 loop reads CASSLVAGGNSPLHF. CDR3 nucleotides: TGTGCCAGCAGCTTGGTGGCAGGGGGCAATTCACCCCTCCACTTT. This chain connects TRBV5-6 to TRBJ1-6; 8 bases map to TRBD1. This CDR3 is 15 amino acids long. Germline CDR1 SGHDT, CDR2 YYEEEE. With V trimmed by 0 bases and J by 7 bases, 3 bases remained unmatched. Together with reference TRBV5-6 and TRBJ1-6, the CDR3 gives the full variable domain: DAGVTQSPTHLIKTRGQQVTLRCSPKSGHDTVSWYQQALGQGPQFIFQYYEEEERQRGNFPDRFSGHQFPNYSSELNVNALLLGDSALYLCASSLVAGGNSPLHFGNGTRLTVT.

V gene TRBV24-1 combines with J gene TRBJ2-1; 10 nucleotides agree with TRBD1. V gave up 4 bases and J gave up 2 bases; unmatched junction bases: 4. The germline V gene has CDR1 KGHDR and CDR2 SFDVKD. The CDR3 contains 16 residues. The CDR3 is CATSDPGQGAYNEQFF. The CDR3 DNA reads TGTGCCACCAGTGACCCTGGACAGGGGGCCTACAATGAGCAGTTCTTC.

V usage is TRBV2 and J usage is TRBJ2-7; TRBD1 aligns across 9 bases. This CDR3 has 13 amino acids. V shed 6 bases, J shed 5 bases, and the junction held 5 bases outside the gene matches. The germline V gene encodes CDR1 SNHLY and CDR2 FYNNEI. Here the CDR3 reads CASSGQGINEQYF. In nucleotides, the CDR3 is TGTGCCAGCAGCGGACAGGGGATCAACGAGCAGTACTTC.

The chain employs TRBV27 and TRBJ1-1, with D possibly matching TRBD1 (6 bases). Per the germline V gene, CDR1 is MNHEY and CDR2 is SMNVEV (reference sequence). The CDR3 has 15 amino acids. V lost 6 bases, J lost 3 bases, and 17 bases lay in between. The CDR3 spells CASSPLGQWYTEAFF. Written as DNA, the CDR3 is TGTGCCAGCAGCCCCCTTGGACAGTGGTACACTGAAGCTTTCTTT.

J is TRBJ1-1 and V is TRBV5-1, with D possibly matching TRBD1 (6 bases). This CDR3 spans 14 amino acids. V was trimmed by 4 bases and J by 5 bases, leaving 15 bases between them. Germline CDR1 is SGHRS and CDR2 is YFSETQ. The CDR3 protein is CASSDTGWGTEAFF. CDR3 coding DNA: TGCGCCAGCAGCGACACAGGGTGGGGGACTGAAGCTTTCTTT.

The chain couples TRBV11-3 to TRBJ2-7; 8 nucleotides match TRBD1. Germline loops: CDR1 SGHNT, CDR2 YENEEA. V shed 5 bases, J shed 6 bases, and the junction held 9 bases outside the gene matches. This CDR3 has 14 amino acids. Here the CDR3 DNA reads TGTGCCAGCAGCGTGACAGGGGCGTCGAGCGAGCAGTACTTC. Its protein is CASSVTGASSEQYF.

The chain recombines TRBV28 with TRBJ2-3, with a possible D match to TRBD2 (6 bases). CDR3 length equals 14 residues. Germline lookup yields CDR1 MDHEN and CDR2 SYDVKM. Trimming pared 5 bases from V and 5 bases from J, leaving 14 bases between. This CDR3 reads CASSTFGGKDTQYF. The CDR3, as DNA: TGTGCCAGCAGTACCTTCGGGGGTAAAGATACGCAGTATTTT.

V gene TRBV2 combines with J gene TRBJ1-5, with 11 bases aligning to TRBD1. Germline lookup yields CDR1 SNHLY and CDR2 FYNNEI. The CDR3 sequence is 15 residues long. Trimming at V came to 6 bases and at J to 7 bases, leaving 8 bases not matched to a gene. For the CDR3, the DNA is TGTGCCAGCAGCCCCCGGACAGGGGGCGCCCAGCCCCAGCATTTT. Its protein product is CASSPRTGGAQPQHF. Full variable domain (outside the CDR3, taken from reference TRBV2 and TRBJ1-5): EPEVTQTPSHQVTQMGQEVILRCVPISNHLYFYWYRQILGQKVEFLVSFYNNEISEKSEIFDDQFSVERPDGSNFTLKIRSTKLEDSAMYFCASSPRTGGAQPQHFGDGTRLSIL.

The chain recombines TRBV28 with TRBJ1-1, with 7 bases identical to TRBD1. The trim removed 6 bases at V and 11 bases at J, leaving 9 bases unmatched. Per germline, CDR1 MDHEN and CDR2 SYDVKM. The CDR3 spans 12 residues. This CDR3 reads CASRPTTGVAFF. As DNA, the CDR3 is TGTGCCAGCAGGCCTACAACAGGGGTGGCTTTCTTT.

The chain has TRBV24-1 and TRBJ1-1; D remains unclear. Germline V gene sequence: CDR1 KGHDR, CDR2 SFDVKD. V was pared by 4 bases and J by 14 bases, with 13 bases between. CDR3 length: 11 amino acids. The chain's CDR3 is CATSDSRGIFF. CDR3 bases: TGTGCCACCAGTGACTCCCGAGGGATATTCTTT.

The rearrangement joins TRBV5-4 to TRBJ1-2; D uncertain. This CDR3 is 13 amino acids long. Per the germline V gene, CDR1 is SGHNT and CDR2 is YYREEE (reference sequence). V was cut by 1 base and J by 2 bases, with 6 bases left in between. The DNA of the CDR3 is TGTGCCAGCAGCTTGTCACGAAACTATGGCTACACCTTC. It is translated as CASSLSRNYGYTF.

The CDR3 region has the DNA TGTGCCAGCAGCTCGCCGGGACAGGGAAACACTGAAGCTTTCTTT. Its translation: CASSSPGQGNTEAFF. The chain links TRBV5-8 to TRBJ1-1; 9 positions match TRBD1. The CDR3 totals 15 residues. V dropped 3 bases and J dropped 2; count of bases not matched to a gene: 5. Germline assignment: CDR1 SGHTS and CDR2 YDEGEE. Drawing the rest from reference TRBV5-8 and TRBJ1-1, the complete variable domain is EAGVTQSPTHLIKTRGQQATLRCSPISGHTSVYWYQQALGLGLQFLLWYDEGEERNRGNFPPRFSGRQFPNYSSELNVNALELEDSALYLCASSSPGQGNTEAFFGQGTRLTVV.

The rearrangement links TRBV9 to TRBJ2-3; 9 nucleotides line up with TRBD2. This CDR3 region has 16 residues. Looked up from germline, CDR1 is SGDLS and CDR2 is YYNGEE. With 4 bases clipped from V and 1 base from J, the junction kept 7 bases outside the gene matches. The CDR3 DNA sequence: TGTGCCAGCAGCTCGAGGGGCGGGGGGGGCACAGATACGCAGTATTTT. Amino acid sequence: CASSSRGGGGTDTQYF.

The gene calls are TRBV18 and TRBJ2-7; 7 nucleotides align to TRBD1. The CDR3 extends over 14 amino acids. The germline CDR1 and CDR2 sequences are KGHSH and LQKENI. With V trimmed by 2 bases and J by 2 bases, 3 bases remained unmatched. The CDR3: CASSPFGTAYEQYF. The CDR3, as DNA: TGTGCCAGCTCACCATTTGGGACAGCCTACGAGCAGTACTTC.

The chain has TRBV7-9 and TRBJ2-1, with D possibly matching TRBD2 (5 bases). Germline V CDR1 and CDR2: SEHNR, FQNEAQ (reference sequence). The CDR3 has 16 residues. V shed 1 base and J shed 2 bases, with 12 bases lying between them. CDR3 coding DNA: TGTGCCAGCAGCTTAGAACCGGCGGGCACCTACAATGAGCAGTTCTTC. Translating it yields CASSLEPAGTYNEQFF.

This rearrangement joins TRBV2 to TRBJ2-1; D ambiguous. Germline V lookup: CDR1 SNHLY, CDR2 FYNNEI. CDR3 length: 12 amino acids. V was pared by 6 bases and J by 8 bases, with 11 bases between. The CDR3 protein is CASRSLTDEQFF. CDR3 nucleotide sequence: TGTGCCAGCAGGAGCCTTACGGATGAGCAGTTCTTC.